The next 32 T cell receptor beta chains were all read from a single sample in a study of T cell repertoires in cytomegalovirus infection. MiXCR was run by TCRdb on the reads, yielding one entry per CDR3 protein. This sample has around 260,000 distinct CDR3 sequences, with under 30% found just once. The sample comprised PBMCs. Receptors were obtained from a human donor in good health (CMV status not recorded). Some clones in this sample may be carry-over from other donors' samples.

The J gene is TRBJ2-3, the V gene TRBV27; D is uncertain. The V gene's germline CDR1 is MNHEY and CDR2 SMNVEV (reference sequence). V was clipped by 5 bases and J by 4 bases, with 13 bases between them. This CDR3 spans 14 amino acids. The CDR3 protein is CASSDDPGPDTQYF. The CDR3 DNA reads TGTGCCAGCAGTGACGACCCGGGTCCAGATACGCAGTATTTT.

This clonotype was seen many times. The CDR3 here is CASSPGQAGNIQYF. The CDR3 DNA reads as TGTGCCAGCAGCCCCGGACAGGCGGGAAACATTCAGTACTTC. The rearrangement joins TRBV11-3 to TRBJ2-4; TRBD1 agrees at 7 bases. This CDR3 region has 14 residues. V lost 5 bases to trimming and J lost 6 bases; unmatched junction nucleotides: 7. Germline V lookup: CDR1 SGHNT, CDR2 YENEEA.

A few counts support this clonotype. The chain links TRBV6-1 to TRBJ2-1, with no clear D. CDR1 and CDR2 from the germline V gene are MNHNS and SASEGT. The germline V and J ends were trimmed by 6 bases and 9 bases, with 15 bases remaining between them. The CDR3 contains 13 residues. CDR3 coding DNA: TGTGCCAGCAGATTCACCGGCCGTGGTGAGCAGTTCTTC. Amino acid sequence: CASRFTGRGEQFF.

The V gene is TRBV29-1, the J gene TRBJ2-3; weak D call: TRBD2 (5 bases). The CDR3 has 12 amino acids. Trimming cost V 4 bases and J 4 bases, with 9 bases left between them. CDR1 and CDR2 (germline): SQVTM, ANQGSEA. CDR3 residues: CSVVRTADTQYF. DNA of the CDR3: TGCAGCGTTGTAAGGACTGCAGATACGCAGTATTTT.

The chain has TRBV19 and TRBJ2-7; 7 nucleotides line up with TRBD1. Germline lookup yields CDR1 LNHDA and CDR2 SQIVND (reference sequence). The trim removed 8 bases at V and 0 bases at J, leaving 1 base unmatched. The CDR3 loop spans 12 amino acids. CDR3 region: CASQGDSYEQYF. CDR3 nucleotides: TGTGCCAGTCAGGGGGACTCCTACGAGCAGTACTTC.

This chain links TRBV7-9 with TRBJ2-3, with unresolved D. Germline CDR1 is SEHNR and CDR2 is FQNEAQ (reference sequence). V lost 3 bases to trimming and J lost 4 bases, with 8 bases between them. This CDR3 has 13 residues. CDR3 protein: CASSFMGADTQYF. Here the CDR3 DNA reads TGTGCCAGCAGCTTCATGGGTGCAGATACGCAGTATTTT.

This clonotype was observed a few times. The V and J genes are TRBV15 and TRBJ1-5; no clear D. V lost 0 bases and J lost 3, with 9 bases in between. The CDR3 covers 15 residues. Germline values: CDR1 LNHNV, CDR2 YYDKDF (reference sequence). Written as DNA, the CDR3 is TGTGCCACCAGCAGAGATGGCGGTTACAATCAGCCCCAGCATTTT. Protein sequence: CATSRDGGYNQPQHF.

This clonotype was counted ten times or more. The chain links TRBV6-1 to TRBJ2-7, with unresolved D. V lost 2 bases and J 0 bases, leaving 2 bases between the germline ends. This CDR3 is 12 amino acids long. CDR1 is MNHNS, CDR2 SASEGT, per germline. In DNA form, the CDR3 reads TGTGCCAGCAGTGAACACTCCTACGAGCAGTACTTC. Amino acids: CASSEHSYEQYF.

This clonotype came up a few times. The chain carries TRBV7-9 and TRBJ2-1, with D possibly matching TRBD1 (6 bases). CDR1 SEHNR and CDR2 FQNEAQ come from the germline V gene (reference sequence). The CDR3 contains 13 residues. Trimming pared 5 bases from V and 5 bases from J, leaving 10 bases between. This CDR3 reads CASSPRDNNEQFF. CDR3 nucleotide sequence: TGTGCCAGCAGCCCCCGGGACAACAATGAGCAGTTCTTC. Supplemented by reference TRBV7-9 and TRBJ2-1, the full variable domain reads DTGVSQNPRHKITKRGQNVTFRCDPISEHNRLYWYRQTLGQGPEFLTYFQNEAQLEKSRLLSDRFSAERPKGSFSTLEIQRTEQGDSAMYLCASSPRDNNEQFFGPGTRLTVL.

This clonotype was counted between two and nine times. The chain combines TRBV20-1 with TRBJ1-6; TRBD1 agrees at 7 bases. The germline V gene has CDR1 DFQATT and CDR2 SNEGSKA (reference sequence). J gave up 7 bases and V 3 bases, and 12 bases lay outside the gene matches. The CDR3 is 16 residues long. The CDR3 is CSASQGRQGLNSPLHF. The CDR3 DNA reads as TGCAGTGCTAGCCAGGGGAGACAGGGACTAAATTCACCCCTCCACTTT.

This clonotype occurred many times. The chain links TRBV4-1 to TRBJ1-1; tentatively, D is TRBD1 (6 bases). This CDR3 is 15 amino acids long. Germline CDR1 and CDR2: MGHRA and YSYEKL. V was clipped by 0 bases and J by 3 bases, with 11 bases between them. The chain's CDR3 is CASSQEGGRDTEAFF. The DNA for the CDR3 is TGCGCCAGCAGCCAAGAAGGGGGGAGGGACACTGAAGCTTTCTTT.

The table lists this clonotype with a few counts. V and J are TRBV29-1 and TRBJ2-2; possible D gene TRBD2, 5 bases. CDR3 length equals 15 residues. The V gene lost 6 bases and the J gene lost 4 bases, with 18 bases spanning the gap. Germline-derived CDR1 and CDR2 are SQVTM and ANQGSEA. The CDR3 is CSVRLPGEFTGELFF. The CDR3 nucleotides read TGCAGCGTACGCCTCCCCGGGGAATTCACCGGGGAGCTGTTTTTT.

The gene calls are TRBV28 and TRBJ2-7, with 16 bases that match TRBD2. V was clipped by 6 bases and J by 3 bases; unmatched bases: 8. This CDR3 spans 17 amino acids. Germline lookup yields CDR1 MDHEN and CDR2 SYDVKM. This CDR3 is CASSPGLAGGPGYEQYF. The CDR3 nucleotides are TGTGCCAGCAGCCCGGGACTAGCGGGAGGGCCGGGCTACGAGCAGTACTTC.

The rearrangement links TRBV20-1 to TRBJ2-3; D unclear. This CDR3 is built from 16 residues. The V gene lost 3 bases and the J gene lost 1 base, with 17 bases spanning the gap. Germline-derived CDR1 and CDR2 are DFQATT and SNEGSKA (reference sequence). CDR3 bases: TGCAGTGCTAGTACAGACGGGCAAGACGGCACAGATACGCAGTATTTT. Its protein is CSASTDGQDGTDTQYF.

This sequence joins TRBV7-2 and TRBJ1-5, with a tentative D call TRBD1 (6 bases). Germline assignment: CDR1 SGHTA and CDR2 FQGNSA. CDR3 size: 16 residues. Trimming left V 3 bases short and J 7 bases short, with 19 bases between. CDR3 loop: CASSLRNTGFDQPQHF. The CDR3 region has the DNA TGTGCCAGCAGCTTGAGGAATACAGGGTTCGACCAGCCCCAGCATTTT. The variable domain in full, completed from reference TRBV7-2 and TRBJ1-5, reads GAGVSQSPSNKVTEKGKDVELRCDPISGHTALYWYRQSLGQGLEFLIYFQGNSAPDKSGLPSDRFSAERTGGSVSTLTIQRTQQEDSAVYLCASSLRNTGFDQPQHFGDGTRLSIL.

In its sample, this clonotype was seen a few times. The CDR3 bases are TGTGCCAGCAGCCCCCAGGGACGCGGTGAGCAGTTCTTC. It codes for CASSPQGRGEQFF. The J gene is TRBJ2-1, the V gene TRBV14; D may be TRBD1 or TRBD2 (5 bases each). CDR3 length: 13 residues. V was shortened by 4 bases and J by 9 bases, with 13 bases between the two germline ends. CDR1 SGHDN and CDR2 FVKESK come from the germline V gene.

The chain employs TRBV10-3 and TRBJ1-2, with no clear D. CDR1 and CDR2 (germline): ENHRY, SYGVKD. This CDR3 has 17 residues. V lost 0 bases to trimming and J lost 7 bases, with 21 bases between them. Written as DNA, the CDR3 is TGTGCCATCAGTGAGTCAATGGCAGTCCTTCGAAAGGGTGGCTACACCTTC. Translated, it gives CAISESMAVLRKGGYTF.

V is TRBV28 and J is TRBJ2-7; 9 bases map to TRBD1. The V gene end was trimmed by 7 bases and the J gene end by 3 bases; junction bases not matched to a gene: 7. CDR3 length equals 14 residues. Germline V lookup: CDR1 MDHEN, CDR2 SYDVKM. CDR3 in amino acids: CASTTGTGFYEQYF. The CDR3 nucleotides read TGTGCCAGCACGACAGGGACAGGGTTCTACGAGCAGTACTTC. Together with reference TRBV28 and TRBJ2-7, the CDR3 gives the full variable domain: DVKVTQSSRYLVKRTGEKVFLECVQDMDHENMFWYRQDPGLGLRLIYFSYDVKMKEKGDIPEGYSVSREKKERFSLILESASTNQTSMYLCASTTGTGFYEQYFGPGTRLTVT.

Ten or more counts support this clonotype. The chain combines TRBV12-3 or TRBV12-4 with TRBJ2-2; 8 positions agree with TRBD2. This CDR3 is 18 amino acids long. V trimming: 2 bases; J trimming: 0 bases; junction bases outside the gene matches: 8. The CDR3 is CASSLYVPGGANTGELFF. CDR3 coding DNA: TGTGCCAGCAGTTTATACGTTCCGGGAGGGGCGAACACCGGGGAGCTGTTTTTT.

The chain recombines TRBV19 with TRBJ2-3; possibly TRBD1 for D (5 bases). Germline-derived CDR1 and CDR2 are LNHDA and SQIVND (reference sequence). Trimming took 6 bases from V and 5 from J, leaving 9 bases between them. This CDR3 region has 12 residues. The CDR3 nucleotides are TGTGCCAGTAGAACAGGTTTAGATACGCAGTATTTT. Translated: CASRTGLDTQYF. Full variable domain (missing parts from reference TRBV19 and TRBJ2-3): DGGITQSPKYLFRKEGQNVTLSCEQNLNHDAMYWYRQDPGQGLRLIYYSQIVNDFQKGDIAEGYSVSREKKESFPLTVTSAQKNPTAFYLCASRTGLDTQYFGPGTRLTVL.

This clonotype was picked up a small number of times. V usage is TRBV2 and J usage is TRBJ2-3, with TRBD1 matching over 12 bases. V dropped 6 bases and J dropped 1; count of bases not matched to a gene: 11. The CDR3 totals 18 residues. The germline gives CDR1 SNHLY, CDR2 FYNNEI. The DNA for the CDR3 is TGTGCCAGCAGCGGGGGACAGGGGGCATTCCTTGGCACAGATACGCAGTATTTT. Its translation is CASSGGQGAFLGTDTQYF.

This clonotype was observed at least ten times. V is TRBV7-2 and J is TRBJ1-1; D call uncertain. The V gene's germline CDR1 is SGHTA and CDR2 FQGNSA. This CDR3 contains 13 residues. The germline V and J ends were trimmed by 2 bases and 4 bases, with 8 bases remaining between them. As DNA, the CDR3 is TGTGCCAGCAGCTTAAGCCCGGGCACTGAAGCTTTCTTT. The encoded protein is CASSLSPGTEAFF. Full variable domain (remainder filled in from reference TRBV7-2 and TRBJ1-1): GAGVSQSPSNKVTEKGKDVELRCDPISGHTALYWYRQSLGQGLEFLIYFQGNSAPDKSGLPSDRFSAERTGGSVSTLTIQRTQQEDSAVYLCASSLSPGTEAFFGQGTRLTVV.

This clonotype was seen a handful of times. The chain joins TRBV12-3 or TRBV12-4 to TRBJ2-2; D remains unclear. Between the trimmed V and J ends, which lost 6 bases and 6 bases, there was a span of 8 bases. The length of the CDR3 is 12 residues. The CDR3 DNA sequence: TGTGCCAGCAGACTGGGTCCCGGGGAGCTGTTTTTT. Amino acids: CASRLGPGELFF.

The J gene is TRBJ2-6, the V gene TRBV29-1, with D maybe TRBD2 (5 bases). The germline V gene has CDR1 SQVTM and CDR2 ANQGSEA. The CDR3 sequence is 14 residues long. V lost 3 bases to trimming and J lost 0 bases, with 6 bases between them. CDR3 sequence: CSVDGSSGANVLTF. CDR3 DNA sequence: TGCAGCGTTGATGGGAGCTCTGGGGCCAACGTCCTGACTTTC. The full variable domain, rest sourced from reference TRBV29-1 and TRBJ2-6, is SAVISQKPSRDICQRGTSLTIQCQVDSQVTMMFWYRQQPGQSLTLIATANQGSEATYESGFVIDKFPISRPNLTFSTLTVSNMSPEDSSIYLCSVDGSSGANVLTFGAGSRLTVL.

The rearrangement joins TRBV24-1 to TRBJ2-1, with D maybe TRBD2 (6 bases). V lost 3 bases and J lost 4, with 9 bases in between. Looked up from germline, CDR1 is KGHDR and CDR2 is SFDVKD. The CDR3 loop spans 14 amino acids. The CDR3 sequence is CATSDGAGYNEQFF. The CDR3 nucleotides are TGTGCCACCAGTGATGGGGCGGGATACAATGAGCAGTTCTTC.

The V and J genes are TRBV11-2 and TRBJ2-3; D is possibly TRBD1 or TRBD2 (5 bases each). The CDR3 extends over 16 amino acids. Trimming removed 5 bases at V and 0 bases at J, with 15 bases between. Germline loops: CDR1 SGHAT, CDR2 FQNNGV. The CDR3 sequence: CASSVYRTSSTDTQYF. CDR3 bases: TGTGCCAGCAGCGTTTACAGGACTTCTAGCACAGATACGCAGTATTTT.

The chain is built from TRBV19 and TRBJ1-3, with D unclear. Between the trimmed V and J ends, which lost 10 bases and 0 bases, there was a span of 19 bases. Germline V gene sequence: CDR1 LNHDA, CDR2 SQIVND (reference sequence). The CDR3 loop spans 16 amino acids. The DNA for the CDR3 is TGTGCCACCAGGTCGGCAGACCGGTTCTCTGGAAACACCATATATTTT. Protein product: CATRSADRFSGNTIYF.

The rearrangement uses TRBV6-2 or TRBV6-3 and TRBJ2-7; D not certain. The CDR3 sequence is 11 residues long. CDR1 and CDR2 from the germline V gene are MNHEY and SVGEGT. V lost 3 bases, J lost 5 bases, and 5 bases lay in between. The DNA of the CDR3 is TGTGCCAGCAGTTATCTCGACGAGCAGTACTTC. It yields the protein CASSYLDEQYF.

This clonotype was seen repeatedly, ten times or more. J is TRBJ1-1 and V is TRBV7-2; D remains unclear. V gave up 3 bases and J gave up 4 bases, with 9 bases separating them. The CDR3 is 13 residues long. Germline V gene data show CDR1 as SGHTA and CDR2 as FQGNSA. This CDR3 is CASSLRRGTEAFF. DNA of the CDR3: TGTGCCAGCAGCTTGAGACGGGGCACTGAAGCTTTCTTT.

This clonotype was counted a few times. The CDR3 region is CASTGGDRGFLGYTF. CDR3 nucleotides: TGCGCCAGCACCGGTGGGGACAGGGGATTCCTTGGCTACACCTTC. This chain links TRBV5-1 with TRBJ1-2; 10 bases match TRBD1. Trimming at V came to 6 bases and at J to 7 bases, leaving 12 bases not matched to a gene. This CDR3 has 15 amino acids. Germline V gene lookup returns CDR1 SGHRS and CDR2 YFSETQ.

This clonotype occurred a few times. J is TRBJ2-1 and V is TRBV28; 14 positions match TRBD2. Losses at the gene ends were 5 bases for V and 7 bases for J; bases not matched to a gene: 7. From germline, CDR1 is MDHEN and CDR2 SYDVKM. The CDR3 has 16 amino acids. For the CDR3, the DNA is TGTGCCAGCAGTGGGGGGGGGACTAGCGGGAGAAATGAGCAGTTCTTC. Residues: CASSGGGTSGRNEQFF.

This clonotype was observed once. This chain connects TRBV28 to TRBJ2-7, with no clear D. V lost 7 bases, J lost 3 bases, and 7 bases lay in between. Germline values: CDR1 MDHEN, CDR2 SYDVKM. This CDR3 spans 11 amino acids. CDR3 DNA sequence: TGTGCCAGCACCTCGGTCTACGAGCAGTACTTC. Protein sequence: CASTSVYEQYF. Looking up the rest from reference TRBV28 and TRBJ2-7 gives the full variable domain: DVKVTQSSRYLVKRTGEKVFLECVQDMDHENMFWYRQDPGLGLRLIYFSYDVKMKEKGDIPEGYSVSREKKERFSLILESASTNQTSMYLCASTSVYEQYFGPGTRLTVT.